The 31 T cell receptor beta chains given below trace back to one sample, sequenced in a study of shared clonotypes between healthy human individuals. Here immunoSEQ multiplex PCR was the method, and the copy in TCRdb shows in-frame clones only, minus some. Here the sample spans approximately 2.4 million clones, under 97% being singletons. Material for sequencing was naive CD4+ T cells sorted from blood. The subset denotes: CD45RA+ positively selected. These receptors all come from a man aged 18 to 30 in good health.

This clone appeared a single time. V and J are TRBV6-6 and TRBJ1-3, with 8 nucleotides matching TRBD1. V was clipped by 6 bases and J by 8 bases; unmatched bases: 6. Germline V lookup: CDR1 MNHNY, CDR2 SVGAGI (reference sequence). This CDR3 spans 13 amino acids. CDR3 DNA sequence: TGTGCCAGCAGAAGACAGGGGTTGGACACCATATATTTT. Residues: CASRRQGLDTIYF.

The chain couples TRBV4-1 to TRBJ1-3; the D gene is possibly TRBD1 (6 bases). V dropped 1 base and J dropped 0 bases, with 13 bases sitting between them. CDR3 size: 17 residues. The germline gives CDR1 MGHRA, CDR2 YSYEKL. The CDR3: CASSQGVGQSSGNTIYF. The CDR3 nucleotides are TGCGCCAGCAGCCAAGGAGTAGGACAGAGCTCTGGAAACACCATATATTTT.

V and J are TRBV28 and TRBJ1-6, with 8 positions matching TRBD1. In germline, CDR1 is MDHEN, CDR2 SYDVKM. The CDR3 contains 18 residues. The V gene end was trimmed by 1 base and the J gene end by 2 bases; junction bases not matched to a gene: 7. CDR3 sequence: CASSLFGTGPTYNSPLHF. The CDR3 nucleotides are TGTGCCAGCAGTTTATTCGGGACAGGTCCCACCTATAATTCACCCCTCCACTTT.

This chain links TRBV4-2 with TRBJ1-1; no clear D gene. The V end lost 3 bases, the J end lost 5 bases, and 19 bases lay between the germline ends. Germline V gene lookup returns CDR1 LGHNA and CDR2 YNFKEQ. The CDR3 is 16 residues long. CDR3 protein: CASSQSMVGMGTEAFF. The CDR3 region has the DNA TGTGCCAGCAGCCAGTCAATGGTAGGGATGGGGACTGAAGCTTTCTTT.

This chain joins TRBV28 and TRBJ1-6, with TRBD1 matching over 8 bases. The CDR3 extends over 14 amino acids. Trimming cost V 5 bases and J 6 bases; bases outside gene matches: 3. The germline V gene has CDR1 MDHEN and CDR2 SYDVKM. The CDR3 protein is CASSPGQVNSPLHF. The CDR3 nucleotides read TGTGCCAGCAGTCCGGGACAGGTTAATTCACCCCTCCACTTT.

This clone was found once. The V and J genes are TRBV18 and TRBJ2-7; no clear D gene. The V end lost 3 bases, the J end lost 5 bases, and 5 bases lay between the germline ends. The germline CDR1 and CDR2 sequences are KGHSH and LQKENI. The length of the CDR3 is 11 residues. The CDR3 region has the DNA TGTGCCAGCTCACCCAACCACGAGCAGTACTTC. This gives the protein CASSPNHEQYF.

The gene calls are TRBV9 and TRBJ1-2; 8 bases map to TRBD1. The J segment lost 7 bases and the V segment lost 5 bases, leaving 10 bases of the junction unmatched. Per the germline V gene, CDR1 is SGDLS and CDR2 is YYNGEE. The CDR3 runs to 14 residues. The CDR3 DNA reads as TGTGCCAGCAGAGGACAGGGAGGTCACAGTGGCTACACCTTC. Translated, it gives CASRGQGGHSGYTF.

In regard to this clone: Other DNA sequences in the same sample also yield this CDR3. CDR3 sequence reads: CASSLLAGVYEQYF. CDR3 in DNA: TGTGCCAGCAGCTTACTAGCGGGAGTATACGAGCAGTACTTC. This chain links TRBV7-2 with TRBJ2-7, with TRBD2 identical over 10 bases. With V trimmed by 2 bases and J by 4 bases, 2 bases remained unmatched. Per germline, CDR1 SGHTA and CDR2 FQGNSA. The CDR3 covers 14 residues.

DNA of the CDR3: TGTGCCAGCAGCTTAGAGGGCGGGCCAACCTACGAGCAGTACTTC. Translation gives CASSLEGGPTYEQYF. V and J are TRBV7-2 and TRBJ2-7; possible D gene TRBD2, 5 bases. The CDR3 runs to 15 residues. The germline CDR1 and CDR2 sequences are SGHTA and FQGNSA. The V end lost 1 base, the J end lost 2 bases, and 12 bases lay between the germline ends.

This clone was found once. This chain joins TRBV5-1 and TRBJ2-1; D may be TRBD1 (5 bases). The CDR3 runs 17 residues. Germline CDR1 reads SGHRS; CDR2 reads YFSETQ. Trimming cost V 3 bases and J 5 bases, with 21 bases left between them. For the CDR3, the DNA is TGCGCCAGCAGCTCGAGGCGCTGGGGCGGAACCCACAATGAGCAGTTCTTC. Translating it yields CASSSRRWGGTHNEQFF. Using reference TRBV5-1 and TRBJ2-1 for the parts outside the CDR3, the full variable domain is KAGVTQTPRYLIKTRGQQVTLSCSPISGHRSVSWYQQTPGQGLQFLFEYFSETQRNKGNFPGRFSGRQFSNSRSEMNVSTLELGDSALYLCASSSRRWGGTHNEQFFGPGTRLTVL.

This clone showed up just once. J is TRBJ1-1 and V is TRBV10-2; 8 nucleotides align to TRBD1. This CDR3 spans 15 amino acids. Losses at the gene ends were 3 bases for V and 6 bases for J; bases not matched to a gene: 9. CDR1 and CDR2 from the germline V gene are WSHSY and SAAADI. CDR3 sequence reads: CASSDSGSRGPEAFF. The CDR3 DNA follows: TGCGCCAGCAGTGATTCTGGGTCCAGGGGGCCTGAAGCTTTCTTT.

This clone was detected only once. The chain is built from TRBV5-1 and TRBJ1-4; D perhaps matches TRBD1 (6 bases). The germline gives CDR1 SGHRS, CDR2 YFSETQ. V gave up 0 bases and J gave up 5 bases, with 14 bases separating them. CDR3 length equals 16 residues. CDR3 region: CASSLATGLENEKLFF. The CDR3 nucleotides are TGCGCCAGCAGCTTGGCGACAGGACTCGAGAATGAAAAACTGTTTTTT.

The rearrangement uses TRBV18 and TRBJ1-2; D is unresolved. V was cut by 0 bases and J by 7 bases, with 12 bases left in between. Germline CDR1 is KGHSH and CDR2 is LQKENI. CDR3 size: 14 residues. CDR3 region: CASSPPLVGFGYTF. The CDR3 DNA reads as TGTGCCAGCTCACCACCGTTGGTGGGATTTGGCTACACCTTC.

On this clone: This CDR3 is also generated by other DNA sequences in the sample. The genes are TRBV6-5 and TRBJ2-5; 14 bases match TRBD2. The CDR3 covers 14 residues. Germline CDR1 and CDR2: MNHEY and SVGAGI. V lost 6 bases and J lost 4; bases outside the gene matches: 1. As DNA, the CDR3 is TGTGCCAGCAGCGGACTAGCGGGAGGAGAGACCCAGTACTTC. It codes for CASSGLAGGETQYF.

V is TRBV6-1 and J is TRBJ2-5, with 11 bases matching TRBD2. CDR1 MNHNS and CDR2 SASEGT come from the germline V gene. This CDR3 region has 15 residues. V gave up 6 bases and J gave up 0 bases; unmatched junction bases: 3. The CDR3 loop reads CASSGGLADQETQYF. The CDR3 bases are TGTGCCAGCAGCGGGGGACTAGCGGACCAAGAGACCCAGTACTTC.

The chain employs TRBV10-1 and TRBJ1-1; D is possibly TRBD1 (6 bases). The germline V gene encodes CDR1 WNHNN and CDR2 SYGVQD (reference sequence). The CDR3 is 15 residues long. Trimming left V 0 bases short and J 5 bases short, with 13 bases between. The CDR3 coding sequence is TGCGCCAGCAGTGAGTCGAAGGGGGGCAGGACTGAAGCTTTCTTT. As protein: CASSESKGGRTEAFF.

The rearrangement links TRBV2 to TRBJ1-5; perhaps TRBD1 as D (5 bases). The length of the CDR3 is 13 residues. The V end lost 8 bases, the J end lost 7 bases, and 15 bases lay between the germline ends. Per the germline V gene, CDR1 is SNHLY and CDR2 is FYNNEI. This CDR3 reads CASGWGGGQPQHF. CDR3 DNA sequence: TGTGCCAGCGGCTGGGGGGGTGGGCAGCCCCAGCATTTT.

This rearrangement joins TRBV7-2 to TRBJ2-7, with 12 bases identical to TRBD2. The CDR3 sequence is 14 residues long. The germline V gene encodes CDR1 SGHTA and CDR2 FQGNSA. J lost 6 bases, V lost 4 bases, and 4 bases had no gene match. For the CDR3, the DNA is TGTGCCAGCAGCTCAGGACTAGCGGGATTCGAGCAGTACTTC. Translated, it gives CASSSGLAGFEQYF.

The V call is TRBV7-2, the J call TRBJ2-7; a possible D gene is TRBD1 (6 bases). The CDR3 has 15 amino acids. Deletions cut 4 bases from V and 3 bases from J, with 16 bases between. Germline-derived CDR1 and CDR2 are SGHTA and FQGNSA. The CDR3 protein is CASSYTGQRSYEQYF. CDR3 nucleotides: TGTGCCAGCAGCTATACGGGACAAAGGAGCTACGAGCAGTACTTC.

For the CDR3, the DNA is TGTGCCAGCAGCTCCGGGACTAGCGGGCATGAGCAGTTCTTC. It specifies CASSSGTSGHEQFF. This rearrangement joins TRBV7-3 to TRBJ2-1; 12 bases match TRBD2. CDR1 SGHTA and CDR2 FQGTGA come from the germline V gene. With V trimmed by 4 bases and J by 8 bases, 3 bases remained unmatched. CDR3 size: 14 residues. Full variable domain (missing parts from reference TRBV7-3 and TRBJ2-1): GAGVSQTPSNKVTEKGKYVELRCDPISGHTALYWYRQSLGQGPEFLIYFQGTGAADDSGLPNDRFFAVRPEGSVSTLKIQRTERGDSAVYLCASSSGTSGHEQFFGPGTRLTVL.

The table lists this clone with a count of one. The chain combines TRBV5-5 with TRBJ1-4; D ambiguous. CDR1 and CDR2 (germline): SGHKS, YYEKEE (reference sequence). The germline V and J ends were trimmed by 5 bases and 5 bases, with 13 bases remaining between them. The CDR3 has 14 residues. The CDR3 DNA follows: TGTGCCAGCAGTGAGGGTCGTAGAAATGAAAAACTGTTTTTT. The encoded protein is CASSEGRRNEKLFF.

The gene calls are TRBV5-4 and TRBJ2-5; D unclear. CDR1 is SGHNT and CDR2 is YYREEE in the germline V gene (reference sequence). The CDR3 contains 14 residues. Trimming removed 3 bases at V and 2 bases at J, with 11 bases between. The CDR3 sequence: CASSSDLRQETQYF. The CDR3 nucleotides read TGTGCCAGCAGCTCCGATCTGAGACAAGAGACCCAGTACTTC.

With regard to this clone: Other DNA sequences in the same sample also yield this CDR3. The V gene is TRBV29-1, the J gene TRBJ2-3, with 9 bases matching TRBD1. V gave up 3 bases and J gave up 3 bases; unmatched junction bases: 4. The CDR3 covers 14 residues. The germline CDR1 and CDR2 sequences are SQVTM and ANQGSEA. The CDR3 DNA sequence: TGCAGCGTTGAGACAGGGGGTGGAACAGATACGCAGTATTTT. Its translation: CSVETGGGTDTQYF.

This chain joins TRBV7-2 and TRBJ1-5; 8 nucleotides match TRBD1. Germline lookup yields CDR1 SGHTA and CDR2 FQGNSA. J gave up 2 bases and V 5 bases, and 11 bases lay outside the gene matches. The CDR3 totals 17 residues. The CDR3 is CASSLRPDRAGNQPQHF. Here the CDR3 DNA reads TGTGCCAGCAGCCTGCGCCCGGACAGGGCCGGCAATCAGCCCCAGCATTTT.

The chain recombines TRBV25-1 with TRBJ2-7; D ambiguous. With 4 bases removed from V and 0 bases from J, the gap between germline ends came to 7 bases. Germline loops: CDR1 MGHDK, CDR2 SYGVNS. This CDR3 contains 13 residues. Here the CDR3 DNA reads TGTGCCAGCAGTGGCCATAGCTCCTACGAGCAGTACTTC. Encoded protein: CASSGHSSYEQYF.

This chain joins TRBV6-1 and TRBJ2-3; D perhaps matches TRBD2 (6 bases). CDR3 length: 16 residues. The germline CDR1 and CDR2 sequences are MNHNS and SASEGT. With 2 bases removed from V and 1 base from J, the gap between germline ends came to 13 bases. CDR3 sequence: CASSEWERAGTDTQYF. In DNA, the CDR3 is TGTGCCAGCAGTGAATGGGAGCGGGCCGGCACAGATACGCAGTATTTT.

Of note for this clone: The junction departs from germline at one end; a sequencing error may be responsible. The rearrangement joins TRBV5-4 to TRBJ2-7; 8 bases are a match to TRBD1. CDR1 SGHNT and CDR2 YYREEE come from the germline V gene (reference sequence). This CDR3 comprises 16 residues. The CDR3 sequence: CASSLGGLTGAYEQYF. As DNA, the CDR3 is TGTGCCAGCAGTTTGGGAGGATTGACAGGGGCCTACGAGCAGTACTTC.

The V gene is TRBV6-5, the J gene TRBJ2-2, with unresolved D. Germline V gives CDR1 MNHEY, CDR2 SVGAGI. The CDR3 loop spans 14 amino acids. The V gene lost 3 bases and the J gene lost 7 bases, with 12 bases spanning the gap. Here the CDR3 reads CASSYRSIHGELFF. As DNA, the CDR3 is TGTGCCAGCAGTTATCGGAGTATCCACGGGGAGCTGTTTTTT.

CDR3: CASSLDQGTLNTEAFF. DNA of the CDR3: TGTGCCAGCAGCTTAGATCAGGGGACTTTGAACACTGAAGCTTTCTTT. This chain joins TRBV11-2 and TRBJ1-1; D is perhaps TRBD1 (6 bases). The CDR3 is made up of 16 amino acids. Per the germline V gene, CDR1 is SGHAT and CDR2 is FQNNGV. V gave up 0 bases and J gave up 0 bases, with 11 bases separating them.

V is TRBV19 and J is TRBJ2-5; no clear D. V lost 6 bases to trimming and J lost 4 bases, with 12 bases between them. Germline lookup yields CDR1 LNHDA and CDR2 SQIVND (reference sequence). This CDR3 spans 13 amino acids. The DNA for the CDR3 is TGTGCCAGTAGGAGCTCCGGAACAGAGACCCAGTACTTC. This encodes CASRSSGTETQYF.

This clone was detected once. The chain recombines TRBV6-5 with TRBJ2-7; D not certain. The germline V and J ends were trimmed by 4 bases and 4 bases, with 14 bases remaining between them. The length of the CDR3 is 14 residues. In germline, CDR1 is MNHEY, CDR2 SVGAGI. The CDR3 loop reads CASSLSQNPYEQYF. The CDR3 region has the DNA TGTGCCAGCAGTTTGTCCCAGAACCCGTACGAGCAGTACTTC.